Below are 9 T cell receptor beta chains sequenced from a single sample in a study of T cells after yellow fever vaccination. Using its own MiXCR run on the 5' RACE reads, TCRdb lists one record per CDR3 protein. Of hundreds of thousands of distinct CDR3 sequences listed, around 6.4% are singletons. Sequences were derived from PBMCs, sampled 5 days after the yellow fever booster vaccination. Source of these receptors: a man aged 25 to 45 who received the YFV17D yellow fever vaccine.

This clonotype came up a few times. The chain combines TRBV6-6 with TRBJ1-1; no definite D call. From germline, CDR1 is MNHNY and CDR2 SVGAGI (reference sequence). Trimming took off 8 bases at V and 1 base at J, with 11 bases between the two ends. This CDR3 comprises 13 residues. The CDR3 here is CASEPGQNTEAFF. The CDR3 nucleotides are TGTGCCAGCGAACCGGGTCAGAACACTGAAGCTTTCTTT.

The chain links TRBV3-1 to TRBJ1-6; possible D gene TRBD1, 5 bases. Trimming removed 6 bases from V and 5 bases from J, with 11 bases in between. Germline V gives CDR1 LGHDT, CDR2 YNNKEL (reference sequence). The CDR3 contains 14 residues. CDR3 nucleotides: TGTGCCAGCAGACCGGCAGGGAATAATTCACCCCTCCACTTT. Translation: CASRPAGNNSPLHF.

The V gene is TRBV30, the J gene TRBJ1-1, with a possible D match to TRBD1 (5 bases). CDR3 length equals 14 residues. Germline lookup yields CDR1 GTSNPN and CDR2 SVGIG (reference sequence). Trimming pared 3 bases from V and 1 base from J, leaving 12 bases between. CDR3: CAWRRPGPNTEAFF. CDR3 DNA sequence: TGTGCCTGGAGGAGGCCGGGGCCGAACACTGAAGCTTTCTTT.

The rearrangement links TRBV29-1 to TRBJ1-5; D ambiguous. V was cut by 4 bases and J by 4 bases, with 11 bases left in between. This CDR3 has 13 amino acids. From germline, CDR1 is SQVTM and CDR2 ANQGSEA. Here the CDR3 reads CSVGEQQNQPQHF. In DNA form, the CDR3 reads TGCAGCGTTGGAGAACAGCAGAATCAGCCCCAGCATTTT.

This clonotype was found a few times. The chain joins TRBV18 to TRBJ2-5; D is unclear. The V and J ends lost 5 bases and 4 bases respectively, with 20 bases between them. The CDR3 consists of 16 residues. The V gene's germline CDR1 is KGHSH and CDR2 LQKENI. CDR3 sequence (DNA): TGTGCCAGCTCATCCGCAGTACGAAACCGGGCAGAGACCCAGTACTTC. Amino acids: CASSSAVRNRAETQYF.

The chain employs TRBV12-3 or TRBV12-4 and TRBJ2-2, with TRBD1 identical over 7 bases. Trimming removed 6 bases from V and 7 bases from J; junction bases left unmatched: 8. The CDR3 length is 14 residues. The CDR3 DNA follows: TGTGCCAGCAGCCTTAGTGACAGGGTCGGGGAGCTGTTTTTT. It specifies CASSLSDRVGELFF.

This clonotype was detected many times. V is TRBV7-2 and J is TRBJ2-1; 11 bases align to TRBD2. The CDR3 length is 16 residues. Germline values: CDR1 SGHTA, CDR2 FQGNSA. V gave up 0 bases and J gave up 5 bases; unmatched junction bases: 3. The CDR3 DNA reads TGTGCCAGCAGCTTAGCCCTAGCGGGAGGCCACAATGAGCAGTTCTTC. Encoded protein: CASSLALAGGHNEQFF.

This clonotype appeared a few times. V gene TRBV20-1 combines with J gene TRBJ2-1, with 10 positions matching TRBD2. V lost 0 bases, J lost 3 bases, and 11 bases stayed unmatched. The CDR3 contains 18 residues. The germline V gene has CDR1 DFQATT and CDR2 SNEGSKA (reference sequence). CDR3 in DNA: TGCAGTGCTAGAGATGGGAGCGGGAGGGCCAAAGTCTACAATGAGCAGTTCTTC. Amino acid sequence: CSARDGSGRAKVYNEQFF.

This clonotype was found many times. This chain uses TRBV6-4 with TRBJ2-3, with 10 positions matching TRBD1. The CDR3 is 15 residues long. The trim removed 4 bases at V and 3 bases at J, leaving 4 bases unmatched. CDR1 MRHNA and CDR2 SNTAGT come from the germline V gene. The CDR3 reads CASSVGTGDTDTQYF. Written as DNA, the CDR3 is TGTGCCAGCAGTGTGGGGACAGGGGATACAGATACGCAGTATTTT.